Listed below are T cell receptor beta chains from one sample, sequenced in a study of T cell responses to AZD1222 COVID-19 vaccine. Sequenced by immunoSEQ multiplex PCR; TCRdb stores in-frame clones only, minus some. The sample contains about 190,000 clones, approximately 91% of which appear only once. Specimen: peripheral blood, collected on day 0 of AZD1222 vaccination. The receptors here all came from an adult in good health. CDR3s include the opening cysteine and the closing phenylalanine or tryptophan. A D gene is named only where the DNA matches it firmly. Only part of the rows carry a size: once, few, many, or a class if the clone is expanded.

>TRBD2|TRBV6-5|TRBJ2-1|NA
CASSFSGNSYNEQFF
TGTGCCAGCAGTTTTAGCGGGAACTCCTACAATGAGCAGTTCTTC
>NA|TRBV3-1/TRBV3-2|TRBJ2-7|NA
CASSQVHARYEQYF
TGTGCCAGCAGCCAAGTACACGCCCGTTACGAGCAGTACTTC
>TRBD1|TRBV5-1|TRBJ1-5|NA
CASSLAGQGNQPQHF
TGCGCCAGCAGCTTGGCCGGACAGGGAAATCAGCCCCAGCATTTT
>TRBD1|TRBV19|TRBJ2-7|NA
CASALVPLAGTGGYEQYF
TGTGCCAGTGCTCTGGTGCCCTTGGCCGGGACAGGGGGCTACGAGCAGTACTTC
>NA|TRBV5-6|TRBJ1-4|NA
CASSPPGTNNEKLFF
TGTGCCAGCAGTCCCCCCGGGACCAATAATGAAAAACTGTTTTTT
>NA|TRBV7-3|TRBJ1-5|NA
CASSPGRNQPQHF
TGTGCCAGCAGCCCGGGGCGCAATCAGCCCCAGCATTTT
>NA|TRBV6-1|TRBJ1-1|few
CASSEQRRLMNTEAFF
TGTGCCAGCAGTGAACAAAGGAGGCTGATGAACACTGAAGCTTTCTTT
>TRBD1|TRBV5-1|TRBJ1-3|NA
CASSSGQGSGNTIYF
TGCGCCAGCAGCTCGGGACAGGGCTCTGGAAACACCATATATTTT
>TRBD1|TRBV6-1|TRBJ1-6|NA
CASSEAGRGGSYNSPLHF
TGTGCCAGCAGTGAAGCCGGCAGGGGGGGGTCCTATAATTCACCCCTCCACTTT
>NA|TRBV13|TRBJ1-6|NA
CASSFTDYQGAPLHF
TGTGCCAGCAGCTTCACGGATTACCAAGGGGCACCCCTCCACTTT
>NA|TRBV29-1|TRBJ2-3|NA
CSHGTDTQYF
TGCAGCCACGGCACAGATACGCAGTATTTT
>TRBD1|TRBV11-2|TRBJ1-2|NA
CASSFLGQGRRVGYTF
TGTGCCAGCAGCTTCCTAGGACAGGGAAGGAGGGTGGGCTACACCTTC
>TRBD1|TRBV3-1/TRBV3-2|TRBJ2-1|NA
CASSQWTGKRVDEQFF
TGTGCCAGCAGCCAGTGGACAGGGAAAAGGGTCGATGAGCAGTTCTTC
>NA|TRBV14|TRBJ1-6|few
CASSPLAGSHSPLHF
TGTGCCAGCAGCCCGCTGGCAGGCTCGCATTCACCCCTCCACTTT
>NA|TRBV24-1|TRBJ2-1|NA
CATGRPERNEQFF
TGTGCCACCGGGCGGCCAGAAAGGAATGAGCAGTTCTTC
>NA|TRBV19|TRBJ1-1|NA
CASSMRDTEAFF
TGTGCCAGTAGTATGCGGGACACTGAAGCTTTCTTT
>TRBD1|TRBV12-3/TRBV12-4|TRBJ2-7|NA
CASTDRGRYEQYF
TGTGCCAGCACCGACAGGGGAAGGTACGAGCAGTACTTC
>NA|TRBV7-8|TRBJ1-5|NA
CASSQNRDQPQHF
TGTGCCAGCAGCCAAAACAGGGATCAGCCCCAGCATTTT
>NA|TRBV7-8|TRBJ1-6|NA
CASSRRGSTQTMNSPLHF
TGTGCCAGCAGCCGAAGGGGATCGACACAAACGATGAATTCACCCCTCCACTTT
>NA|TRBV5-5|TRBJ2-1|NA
CASSFLLEQFF
TGTGCCAGCAGTTTTCTCCTTGAGCAGTTCTTC
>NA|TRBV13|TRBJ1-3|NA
CASSLTVIGAHSGNTIYF
TGTGCCAGCAGCTTAACGGTGATTGGGGCCCACTCTGGAAACACCATATATTTT
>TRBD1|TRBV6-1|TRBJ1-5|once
CASSEVGRGGQPQHF
TGTGCCAGCAGTGAAGTCGGCAGGGGGGGTCAGCCCCAGCATTTT
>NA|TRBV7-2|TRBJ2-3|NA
CASSPRRPTDTQYF
TGTGCCAGCAGCCCGAGGCGGCCGACAGATACGCAGTATTTT
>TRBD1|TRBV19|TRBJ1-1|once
CASRGQVGQAFF
TGTGCCAGTAGGGGACAGGTGGGACAAGCTTTCTTT
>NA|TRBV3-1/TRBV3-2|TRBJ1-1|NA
CASSRRPENTEAFF
TGTGCCAGCAGTCGGCGGCCGGAGAACACTGAAGCTTTCTTT
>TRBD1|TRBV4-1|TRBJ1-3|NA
CASSQEGQGPGNGNTIYF
TGCGCCAGCAGCCAAGAGGGACAGGGACCGGGGAATGGAAACACCATATATTTT
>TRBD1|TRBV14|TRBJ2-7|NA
CASSLDGTGLAEQYF
TGTGCCAGCAGCCTAGACGGGACAGGGCTTGCCGAGCAGTACTTC
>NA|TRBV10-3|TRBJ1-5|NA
CAISETDEPQHF
TGTGCCATCAGTGAGACAGATGAGCCCCAGCATTTT
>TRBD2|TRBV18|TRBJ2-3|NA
CASSRFRTRSDTQYF
TGTGCCAGCTCCCGATTTAGGACTAGGTCAGATACGCAGTATTTT
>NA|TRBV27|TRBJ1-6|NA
CARGIVGGTAVWSPLHF
TGTGCCAGGGGGATCGTGGGGGGAACGGCGGTGTGGTCACCCCTCCACTTT
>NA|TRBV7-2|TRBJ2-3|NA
CASSLGLGGAADTQYF
TGTGCCAGCAGCTTAGGATTGGGGGGCGCCGCAGATACGCAGTATTTT
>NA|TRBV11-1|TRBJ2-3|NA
CASSPPGGPGDTQYF
TGTGCCAGCAGCCCTCCGGGGGGCCCTGGAGATACGCAGTATTTT
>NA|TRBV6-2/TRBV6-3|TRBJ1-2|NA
CASSALFGYTF
TGTGCCAGCAGTGCCCTCTTTGGCTACACCTTC
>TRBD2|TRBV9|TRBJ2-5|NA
CASSVELAGDGTQYF
TGTGCCAGCAGCGTAGAGCTAGCGGGAGACGGGACCCAGTACTTC
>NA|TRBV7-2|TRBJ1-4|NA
CASSLLGPTNEKLFF
TGTGCCAGCAGCCTCCTGGGACCAACTAATGAAAAACTGTTTTTT
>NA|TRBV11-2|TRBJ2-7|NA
CASSLGPGTYEQYF
TGTGCCAGCAGCTTAGGTCCGGGAACCTACGAGCAGTACTTC
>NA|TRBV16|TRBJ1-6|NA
CASSQSVAGYNSPLHF
TGTGCCAGCAGCCAATCAGTCGCAGGGTACAATTCACCCCTCCACTTT
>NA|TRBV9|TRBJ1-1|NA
CASSPRAIANTEAFF
TGTGCCAGCAGCCCCCGGGCTATAGCGAACACTGAAGCTTTCTTT
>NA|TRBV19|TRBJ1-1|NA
CASSINSWIQRRTEAFF
TGTGCCAGTAGTATCAACAGTTGGATCCAAAGACGCACTGAAGCTTTCTTT
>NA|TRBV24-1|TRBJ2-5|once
CATSELLVGRQETQYF
TGTGCCACCAGTGAACTCCTCGTTGGGAGACAAGAGACCCAGTACTTC
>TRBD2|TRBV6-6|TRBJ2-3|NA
CASRAGTSGNTDTQYF
TGTGCCAGCAGAGCCGGGACTAGCGGGAACACAGATACGCAGTATTTT
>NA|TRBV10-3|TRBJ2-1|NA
CAISESRGPYNEQFF
TGTGCCATCAGTGAGTCCAGGGGTCCCTACAATGAGCAGTTCTTC
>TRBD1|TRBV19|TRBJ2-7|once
CASSVTGGAGEQYF
TGTGCCAGTAGTGTAACAGGGGGCGCGGGCGAGCAGTACTTC
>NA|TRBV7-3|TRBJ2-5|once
CASSLTPSSRLGSSQETQYF
TGTGCCAGCAGCTTAACTCCCTCGTCTAGGTTGGGCAGCTCCCAAGAGACCCAGTACTTC
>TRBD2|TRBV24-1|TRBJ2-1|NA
CATSDLPRGGRGSNEQFF
TGTGCCACCAGTGATTTGCCTAGGGGCGGGAGAGGCTCCAATGAGCAGTTCTTC
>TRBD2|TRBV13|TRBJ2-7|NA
CASSLDLAGTYEQYF
TGTGCCAGCAGCTTAGACCTAGCGGGGACCTACGAGCAGTACTTC
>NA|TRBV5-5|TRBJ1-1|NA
CASSLRTANTEAFF
TGTGCCAGCAGCTTGAGGACAGCTAACACTGAAGCTTTCTTT
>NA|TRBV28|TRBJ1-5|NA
CASSLYREDNQPQHF
TGTGCCAGCAGTTTATACAGGGAGGACAATCAGCCCCAGCATTTT
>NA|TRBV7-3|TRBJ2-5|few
CASSLSLGETQYF
TGTGCCAGCAGCTTAAGTTTAGGGGAGACCCAGTACTTC
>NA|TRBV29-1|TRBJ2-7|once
CSVGVGVYEQYF
TGCAGCGTTGGTGTAGGGGTCTACGAGCAGTACTTC